This TCR beta chain was observed in a study of T cell responses to AZD1222 COVID-19 vaccine. The V gene lost 0 bases and the J gene lost 5 bases, with 16 bases spanning the gap. CDR1 is SQVTM, CDR2 ANQGSEA, per germline. The CDR3 covers 15 residues. Remarks on this clone: What it recognizes is unknown.

Overall study results and limits: Spike-spanning, vaccine-associated CD4 TCRs were dominant at 160-218 and 743-854. Clonal diversity may have been underestimated in mostly white British donors.

The repertoire was sequenced with immunoSEQ multiplex PCR; TCRdb's copy has only in-frame clones and lacks some. The data show some 100,000 clones, about 91% seen once. The clonotype comes from an adult in good health. The sample in question was peripheral blood, obtained on day 0 of AZD1222 vaccination. The rearrangement joins TRBV29-1 to TRBJ1-1, with D possibly TRBD1 on 5 matching bases. This chain's CDR3 is CSVEDFTGWWTEAFF. CDR3 sequence (DNA): TGCAGCGTTGAAGATTTCACAGGTTGGTGGACTGAAGCTTTCTTT.